The present T cell receptor beta chain was sequenced within a study of beta chain features in type 1 diabetes. Study results and caveats: There was a possibility that cDNA sequencing over-represented cells with high TCR expression. It was among patients, rather than healthy donors, that naive, central memory and Treg TCRB repertoires appeared more similar.

The CDR3 has 18 residues. V shed 2 bases, J shed 1 base, and the junction held 8 bases outside the gene matches. Germline loops: CDR1 SGHRS, CDR2 YFSETQ. This clone was detected only a few times. What it binds is not known. Sequencing targeted expressed TCRB transcripts, as all isolated RNA had been reverse transcribed. Method: immunoSEQ multiplex PCR; TCRdb's copy keeps in-frame clones and lacks some. The sample has some 100,000 clones, less than 40% seen once. Sequencing was carried out using stem cell memory CD4+ T cells from blood. This chain connects TRBV5-1 to TRBJ2-1, with TRBD2 matching over 11 bases. This receptor was obtained from a woman under 30 in good health. The CDR3 sequence: CASSFPRSGRASYNEQFF. The CDR3 DNA is TGCGCCAGCAGCTTTCCGCGTAGCGGGAGGGCTTCCTACAATGAGCAGTTCTTC.